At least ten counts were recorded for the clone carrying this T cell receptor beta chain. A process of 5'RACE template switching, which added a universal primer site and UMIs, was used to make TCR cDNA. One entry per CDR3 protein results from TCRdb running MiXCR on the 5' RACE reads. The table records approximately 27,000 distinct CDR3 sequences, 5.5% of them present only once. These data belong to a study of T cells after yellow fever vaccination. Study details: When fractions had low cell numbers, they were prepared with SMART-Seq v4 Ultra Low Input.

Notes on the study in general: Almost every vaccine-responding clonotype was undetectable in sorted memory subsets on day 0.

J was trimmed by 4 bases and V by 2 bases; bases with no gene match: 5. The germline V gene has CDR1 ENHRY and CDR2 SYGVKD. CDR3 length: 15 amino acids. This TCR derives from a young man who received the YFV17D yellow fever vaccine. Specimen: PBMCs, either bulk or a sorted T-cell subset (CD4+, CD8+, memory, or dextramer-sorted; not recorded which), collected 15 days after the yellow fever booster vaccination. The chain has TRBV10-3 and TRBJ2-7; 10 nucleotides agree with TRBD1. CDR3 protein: CAISEPGQGWYEQYF. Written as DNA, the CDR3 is TGTGCCATCAGTGAGCCGGGACAGGGGTGGTACGAGCAGTACTTC.